The rows below give T cell receptor beta chains drawn from one sample of a study of OX40 agonist ivuxolimab in advanced cancers. Assay used: immunoSEQ multiplex PCR; TCRdb lists only in-frame clones, some missing. Of around 15,000 clones in the sample, less than 90% were seen once. Sequencing was performed on CD4+ or CD8+ T cells sorted from blood, taken in a trial of the OX40 agonist ivuxolimab. Source of these receptors: an adult with an advanced solid tumor such as melanoma, head and neck, liver or kidney cancer. CDR3s include the opening cysteine and the closing phenylalanine or tryptophan. D genes are given only for firm matches. Rows give clone size only sometimes, using once, few, many, or a class for an expanded clone.

CDR3nt	CDR3aa	v_gene	d_gene	j_gene	abundance
TGTGCCAGCAGTGAAGACCGCCCTGGTGGAGCGGATCAGCCCCAGCATTTT	CASSEDRPGGADQPQHF	TRBV6-1	-	TRBJ1-5	once
TGTGCCATCGCTTCGAGTGGGACAGGGCATGGCTACACCTTC	CAIASSGTGHGYTF	TRBV27	TRBD1	TRBJ1-2	-
TGTGCCAGCAGCCTACGGACTAGCGGGAACGAGCAGTACTTC	CASSLRTSGNEQYF	TRBV28	TRBD2	TRBJ2-7	-
TGCGCCAGCAGCTTGGCAGGGGGAGCCTACGAGCAGTACTTC	CASSLAGGAYEQYF	TRBV5-1	TRBD1	TRBJ2-7	-
TGTGCCATGGGGCAAGGGCAAACCTCCTCCTACGAGCAGTACTTC	CAMGQGQTSSYEQYF	TRBV10-3	-	TRBJ2-7	-
TGTGCCAGTCAATTTACTAGCGGGAGGGCCAGTGAGCAGTTCTTC	CASQFTSGRASEQFF	TRBV2	TRBD2	TRBJ2-1	few
TGTGCCAGCAGGCCAGATAGGACGTGGGGCTACACCTTC	CASRPDRTWGYTF	TRBV6-5	-	TRBJ1-2	-
TGTGCCAGCCTTCTACAGGGGGCCAGCTCCTACGAGCAGTACTTC	CASLLQGASSYEQYF	TRBV28	TRBD1	TRBJ2-7	-
TGTGCCAGCAGTCCACTGAGGGCCTACGAGCAGTACTTC	CASSPLRAYEQYF	TRBV27	-	TRBJ2-7	once
TGTGCCAGCTCACCAACAGCCGTTCAGGGAAACTATGGCTACACCTTC	CASSPTAVQGNYGYTF	TRBV18	-	TRBJ1-2	-
TGTGCCAGCAGCTTATCGGCGGGAGGGAAATACGAGCAGTACTTC	CASSLSAGGKYEQYF	TRBV11-2	TRBD2	TRBJ2-7	once
TGTGCCACCATGGTGGCGGGAGGTCTAATAGAGACCCAGTACTTC	CATMVAGGLIETQYF	TRBV25-1	TRBD2	TRBJ2-5	-
TGTGCCAGCAGCCAAGATAACAGGGGGCGTGAAAAACTGTTTTTT	CASSQDNRGREKLFF	TRBV4-2	TRBD1	TRBJ1-4	-
TGTGCCAGCGCTAAACCGGGACAGGGGAGTGAAGATAATGAAAAACTGTTTTTT	CASAKPGQGSEDNEKLFF	TRBV28	TRBD1	TRBJ1-4	-
TGTGCCAGCAGCTTGAGCGGTGTCTCCTACAATGAGCAGTTCTTC	CASSLSGVSYNEQFF	TRBV7-2	-	TRBJ2-1	-
TGTGCCAGCAGCCGGGCGGGGGGGAGCTCCTACGAGCAGTACTTC	CASSRAGGSSYEQYF	TRBV5-6	TRBD2	TRBJ2-7	-